A single sample is the source of the 9 T cell receptor beta chains below, sequenced in a study of CD8 T cells in Susac syndrome. Random hexamers primed reverse transcription of about 0.5 to 1 ug RNA. MiXCR was run by TCRdb on the immunoSEQ multiplex PCR reads, yielding one entry per CDR3 protein. This table has some 180,000 distinct CDR3 sequences, 90% to 95% appearing once. What was sequenced was CD4+ T cells from PBMCs. These receptors all stem from a human donor with Susac syndrome.

The chain carries TRBV12-3 or TRBV12-4 and TRBJ1-1; D uncertain. CDR3 size: 14 residues. The germline V and J ends were trimmed by 5 bases and 1 base, with 11 bases remaining between them. CDR3 bases: TGTGCCAGCAGTGGAAATCTTCCGAACACTGAAGCTTTCTTT. Protein: CASSGNLPNTEAFF.

The chain couples TRBV19 to TRBJ1-6; no reliable D call. Trimming took off 1 base at V and 6 bases at J, with 13 bases between the two ends. The CDR3 has 16 residues. Germline V CDR1 and CDR2: LNHDA, SQIVND (reference sequence). The CDR3 DNA follows: TGTGCCAGTAGTATAGGTGATTCCCACGGTAATTCACCCCTCCACTTT. Protein: CASSIGDSHGNSPLHF. Full variable domain (rest looked up from reference TRBV19 and TRBJ1-6): DGGITQSPKYLFRKEGQNVTLSCEQNLNHDAMYWYRQDPGQGLRLIYYSQIVNDFQKGDIAEGYSVSREKKESFPLTVTSAQKNPTAFYLCASSIGDSHGNSPLHFGNGTRLTVT.

The CDR3 DNA follows: TGTGCCAGCAGCACGACAGGGGGTAAAGGAAATGGCTACACCTTC. This translates into CASSTTGGKGNGYTF. The chain uses TRBV12-3 or TRBV12-4 and TRBJ1-2; 9 bases are shared with TRBD1. Trimming removed 6 bases from V and 6 bases from J; junction bases left unmatched: 11. This CDR3 is built from 15 residues.

The chain uses TRBV6-5 and TRBJ1-3; D unclear. The germline V gene encodes CDR1 MNHEY and CDR2 SVGAGI. V lost 5 bases to trimming and J lost 0 bases, with 8 bases between them. The CDR3 runs 14 residues. This CDR3 reads CASSPSSSGNTIYF. CDR3 DNA: TGTGCCAGCAGTCCGTCGAGCTCTGGAAACACCATATATTTT.

The chain carries TRBV27 and TRBJ2-2; no reliable D call. Germline V gene lookup returns CDR1 MNHEY and CDR2 SMNVEV (reference sequence). Trimming shortened V by 1 base and J by 4 bases, and 4 bases separated the two germline ends. This CDR3 is built from 13 residues. CDR3 residues: CASSLWSTGELFF. CDR3 sequence (DNA): TGTGCCAGCAGTTTATGGAGCACCGGGGAGCTGTTTTTT.

The chain carries TRBV11-2 and TRBJ2-2; TRBD2 aligns across 7 bases. The CDR3 contains 17 residues. V lost 6 bases to trimming and J lost 2 bases; unmatched junction nucleotides: 12. Germline V gene data show CDR1 as SGHAT and CDR2 as FQNNGV. CDR3 nucleotides: TGTGCCAGCAGGCCCAGGACGGGAGGAGGAAACACCGGGGAGCTGTTTTTT. This gives the protein CASRPRTGGGNTGELFF.

The V call is TRBV30, the J call TRBJ1-5, with a possible D match to TRBD1 (6 bases). CDR1 and CDR2 (germline): GTSNPN, SVGIG (reference sequence). Between the trimmed V and J ends, which lost 5 bases and 6 bases, there was a span of 17 bases. The CDR3 is 14 amino acids. The CDR3 protein is CAWGGPTRRQPQHF. In DNA form, the CDR3 reads TGTGCCTGGGGGGGCCCGACCCGACGTCAGCCCCAGCATTTT.

The CDR3: CSARIRDPNWPQHF. Here the CDR3 DNA reads TGCAGTGCTAGGATCCGGGACCCCAATTGGCCCCAGCATTTT. V gene TRBV20-1 combines with J gene TRBJ1-5, with TRBD1 as a possible D gene (5 bases). This CDR3 region has 14 residues. V lost 3 bases to trimming and J lost 9 bases, with 18 bases between them. The germline V gene encodes CDR1 DFQATT and CDR2 SNEGSKA (reference sequence).

The J gene is TRBJ1-1, the V gene TRBV30; D not resolved. V lost 2 bases and J 3 bases, leaving 4 bases between the germline ends. Germline loops: CDR1 GTSNPN, CDR2 SVGIG (reference sequence). The CDR3 sequence is 11 residues long. In nucleotides, the CDR3 is TGTGCCTGGAGTTTGGACACTGAAGCTTTCTTT. Protein: CAWSLDTEAFF.